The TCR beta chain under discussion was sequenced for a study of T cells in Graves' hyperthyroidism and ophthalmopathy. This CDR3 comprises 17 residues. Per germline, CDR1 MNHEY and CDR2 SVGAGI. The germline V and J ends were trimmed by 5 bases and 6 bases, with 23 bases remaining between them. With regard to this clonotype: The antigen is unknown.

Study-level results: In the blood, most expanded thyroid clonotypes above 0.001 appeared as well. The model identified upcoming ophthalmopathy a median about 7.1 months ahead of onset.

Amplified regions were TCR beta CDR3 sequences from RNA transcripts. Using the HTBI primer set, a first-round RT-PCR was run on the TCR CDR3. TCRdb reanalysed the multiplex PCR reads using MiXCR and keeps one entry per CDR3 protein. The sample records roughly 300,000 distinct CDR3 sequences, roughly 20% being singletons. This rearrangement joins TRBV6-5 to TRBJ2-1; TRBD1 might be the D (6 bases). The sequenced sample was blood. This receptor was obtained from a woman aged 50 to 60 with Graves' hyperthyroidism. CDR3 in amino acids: CASSTMGHPSMGNEQFF. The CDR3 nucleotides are TGTGCCAGCAGTACAATGGGACATCCCTCTATGGGCAATGAGCAGTTCTTC.